This passage covers 23 T cell receptor beta chains from one sample sequenced in a study of blood T cell repertoires in COVID-19. The repertoire was sequenced with immunoSEQ multiplex PCR; TCRdb's copy has only in-frame clones and lacks some. The table includes some 180,000 clones, about four fifths detected once. Sequenced material: peripheral blood. The receptor set was obtained from a woman in her thirties or forties with COVID-19, enrolled during active disease.

CDR3 sequence (DNA): TGTGCCAGCAGCCAAGTTTTTGCGGGAGGTATGGGGACCCAGTACTTC. Protein product: CASSQVFAGGMGTQYF. The V and J genes are TRBV3-1 (or the pseudogene TRBV3-2) and TRBJ2-5; 8 positions agree with TRBD2. Germline values: CDR1 LGHDT, CDR2 YNNKEL (reference sequence). CDR3 length equals 16 residues. The junction had 11 bases not matched to a gene; V was cut back by 1 base and J by 7 bases.

In its sample, this clone was seen a few times. V usage is TRBV11-2 and J usage is TRBJ1-3; weak D call: TRBD1 (5 bases). The germline CDR1 and CDR2 sequences are SGHAT and FQNNGV. The CDR3 is 14 residues long. Trimming left V 5 bases short and J 6 bases short, with 14 bases between. The CDR3 region has the DNA TGTGCCAGCAGCCGCCCAGGGTTTATAAACACCATATATTTT. Protein sequence: CASSRPGFINTIYF.

The rearrangement joins TRBV7-9 to TRBJ1-1; D not resolved. V was shortened by 1 base and J by 4 bases, with 16 bases between the two germline ends. Per the germline V gene, CDR1 is SEHNR and CDR2 is FQNEAQ (reference sequence). The CDR3 has 16 residues. CDR3 in amino acids: CASSLGGRSDGTEAFF. The DNA for the CDR3 is TGTGCCAGCAGCTTAGGAGGGAGGAGTGATGGCACTGAAGCTTTCTTT.

This rearrangement joins TRBV5-6 to TRBJ2-5; a weak D match, TRBD1 (6 bases). V gave up 3 bases and J gave up 5 bases, with 14 bases separating them. Germline V lookup: CDR1 SGHDT, CDR2 YYEEEE. The length of the CDR3 is 14 residues. CDR3 loop: CASSSRTARETQYF. The DNA for the CDR3 is TGTGCCAGCAGCTCGAGGACAGCGAGGGAGACCCAGTACTTC.

The chain is built from TRBV7-8 and TRBJ1-5; TRBD1 aligns across 7 bases. Per germline, CDR1 SGHVS and CDR2 FQNEAQ. V shed 5 bases and J 7 bases; nucleotides not matched to a gene: 17. The CDR3 has 17 residues. The CDR3 region is CASSRTETGWVGQPQHF. The CDR3 region has the DNA TGTGCCAGCAGCCGGACAGAGACAGGGTGGGTAGGACAGCCCCAGCATTTT. Looking up the rest from reference TRBV7-8 and TRBJ1-5 gives the full variable domain: GAGVSQSPRYKVAKRGQDVALRCDPISGHVSLFWYQQALGQGPEFLTYFQNEAQLDKSGLPSDRFFAERPEGSVSTLKIQRTQQEDSAVYLCASSRTETGWVGQPQHFGDGTRLSIL.

The DNA for the CDR3 is TGTGCCAGCAGTTATATGGGGACTAGCGGGGAGCAGTTCTTC. It codes for CASSYMGTSGEQFF. The genes are TRBV6-5 and TRBJ2-1, with TRBD2 identical over 12 bases. The length of the CDR3 is 14 residues. V lost 3 bases to trimming and J lost 10 bases; unmatched junction nucleotides: 4. Looked up from germline, CDR1 is MNHEY and CDR2 is SVGAGI.

The chain links TRBV5-5 to TRBJ2-7; D might be TRBD1 (6 bases). CDR3 size: 15 residues. CDR1 and CDR2 from the germline V gene are SGHKS and YYEKEE (reference sequence). V lost 0 bases and J lost 2, with 12 bases in between. CDR3 nucleotide sequence: TGTGCCAGCAGCTTGGGGACAGTATCCCCCTACGAGCAGTACTTC. Translated, it gives CASSLGTVSPYEQYF.

The chain joins TRBV3-1 (or the pseudogene TRBV3-2) to TRBJ1-5; 9 nucleotides align to TRBD1. Germline CDR1 reads LGHDT; CDR2 reads YNNKEL (reference sequence). This CDR3 comprises 15 residues. J lost 4 bases, V lost 6 bases, and 7 bases had no gene match. This chain's CDR3 is CASSFTGGPNQPQHF. The CDR3 DNA is TGTGCCAGCAGTTTTACAGGGGGCCCTAATCAGCCCCAGCATTTT.

V usage is TRBV5-8 and J usage is TRBJ2-7, with no clear D. The V end was cut by 0 bases, the J end by 2 bases, with 9 bases between. The CDR3 has 14 amino acids. Germline V lookup: CDR1 SGHTS, CDR2 YDEGEE. The CDR3 nucleotides are TGTGCCAGCAGCTTGGCAGATGGTACCTACGAGCAGTACTTC. Its translation: CASSLADGTYEQYF.

The rearrangement links TRBV5-1 to TRBJ2-5, with D possibly being TRBD2 (6 bases). Per germline, CDR1 SGHRS and CDR2 YFSETQ. V was trimmed by 3 bases and J by 5 bases, leaving 17 bases between them. The CDR3 is 15 residues long. The CDR3: CASSSGIGSGETQYF. As DNA, the CDR3 is TGCGCCAGCAGCTCCGGGATCGGGAGTGGGGAGACCCAGTACTTC.

The chain uses TRBV21-1 and TRBJ2-7; TRBD2 is the table's D call, not checked against the DNA. TRBV21-1 has pseudogene status. This CDR3 has 14 amino acids. CDR3 region: CASSTSGSSYEQYF. The DNA for the CDR3 is TGTGCCAGCAGCACTAGCGGGAGCTCCTACGAGCAGTACTTC.

The chain carries TRBV5-1 and TRBJ2-7; no firm D call. The CDR3 is 13 amino acids. V lost 1 base to trimming and J lost 3 bases, with 8 bases between them. Germline V lookup: CDR1 SGHRS, CDR2 YFSETQ. CDR3 sequence reads: CASSLSGNYEQYF. CDR3 nucleotide sequence: TGCGCCAGCAGCTTGTCTGGCAACTACGAGCAGTACTTC.

This rearrangement joins TRBV27 to TRBJ2-1; TRBD2 agrees at 12 bases. The germline V gene encodes CDR1 MNHEY and CDR2 SMNVEV (reference sequence). This CDR3 has 17 residues. J gave up 8 bases and V 5 bases, and 13 bases lay outside the gene matches. CDR3 in amino acids: CASSPQRTSGISDEQFF. CDR3 sequence (DNA): TGTGCCAGCAGTCCTCAACGGACTAGCGGGATTAGTGATGAGCAGTTCTTC.

This clone was seen more than once but under ten times. The V and J genes are TRBV5-1 and TRBJ1-2; 8 bases agree with TRBD1. Germline trimming cut 0 bases from V and 8 bases from J; bases unmatched to any gene: 6. The CDR3 spans 14 residues. CDR1 SGHRS and CDR2 YFSETQ come from the germline V gene. Here the CDR3 DNA reads TGCGCCAGCAGCTTGGGACAGGGGAATAGAGGCTACACCTTC. It yields the protein CASSLGQGNRGYTF. The full variable domain, rest sourced from reference TRBV5-1 and TRBJ1-2, is KAGVTQTPRYLIKTRGQQVTLSCSPISGHRSVSWYQQTPGQGLQFLFEYFSETQRNKGNFPGRFSGRQFSNSRSEMNVSTLELGDSALYLCASSLGQGNRGYTFGSGTRLTVV.

This clone was detected only a few times. The CDR3 here is CASSIHWTSGIHEQYF. The CDR3 nucleotides are TGTGCCAGCAGCATTCATTGGACTAGCGGGATCCACGAGCAGTACTTC. The chain carries TRBV21-1 and TRBJ2-7; the listed D gene, TRBD2, was not tested against the DNA. TRBV21-1 is a listed pseudogene. CDR3 length equals 16 residues.

This clone occurred a few times. The V call is TRBV9, the J call TRBJ2-1, with 12 positions matching TRBD2. Trimming took 1 base from V and 7 from J; bases not matched to a gene: 3. Germline CDR1 reads SGDLS; CDR2 reads YYNGEE. The CDR3 spans 15 residues. The CDR3 reads CASSVLAGGPNEQFF. CDR3 DNA sequence: TGTGCCAGCAGCGTACTAGCGGGAGGGCCAAATGAGCAGTTCTTC.

CDR3 amino acids: CASSPGLARADTQYF. In DNA form, the CDR3 reads TGTGCCAGCAGCCCGGGACTCGCCCGGGCAGATACGCAGTATTTT. V and J are TRBV4-2 and TRBJ2-3; tentative D call: TRBD2 (6 bases). CDR1 LGHNA and CDR2 YNFKEQ come from the germline V gene. The CDR3 is 15 amino acids. V lost 4 bases and J 4 bases, leaving 15 bases between the germline ends.

CDR3 sequence reads: CASSPGTQTTEQFF. The CDR3 DNA reads TGTGCCAGCAGCCCGGGAACCCAGACAACTGAGCAGTTCTTC. The gene calls are TRBV4-2 and TRBJ2-1; possibly TRBD2 for D (5 bases). The V end was cut by 4 bases, the J end by 9 bases, with 16 bases between. The V gene's germline CDR1 is LGHNA and CDR2 YNFKEQ. This CDR3 spans 14 amino acids.

V gene TRBV2 combines with J gene TRBJ1-6, with TRBD1 as a possible D gene (6 bases). CDR3 length: 15 amino acids. Germline loops: CDR1 SNHLY, CDR2 FYNNEI. Between the trimmed V and J ends, which lost 4 bases and 7 bases, there was a span of 14 bases. CDR3 nucleotides: TGTGCCAGCAGTGGGGAACAGGGCCGAAATTCACCCCTCCACTTT. Its translation: CASSGEQGRNSPLHF.

The V and J genes are TRBV15 and TRBJ2-2, with D maybe TRBD1 (6 bases). Germline V gene sequence: CDR1 LNHNV, CDR2 YYDKDF (reference sequence). The CDR3 extends over 14 amino acids. The V end lost 8 bases, the J end lost 1 base, and 11 bases lay between the germline ends. The CDR3 DNA reads TGTGCCACCCGGACGGGACAGAACACCGGGGAGCTGTTTTTT. The encoded protein is CATRTGQNTGELFF.

The V and J genes are TRBV11-2 and TRBJ2-2; TRBD2 is a possible D gene (6 bases). Trimming shortened V by 1 base and J by 5 bases, and 14 bases separated the two germline ends. The germline V gene encodes CDR1 SGHAT and CDR2 FQNNGV. The CDR3 length is 16 residues. CDR3 sequence: CASSLGGVLWTGELFF. In DNA, the CDR3 is TGTGCCAGCAGCTTAGGCGGGGTTTTGTGGACCGGGGAGCTGTTTTTT.

The genes are TRBV6-2 or TRBV6-3 and TRBJ2-1; D is possibly TRBD1 (6 bases). The V and J ends lost 6 bases and 0 bases respectively, with 9 bases between them. The germline gives CDR1 MNHEY, CDR2 SVGEGT. The CDR3 spans 14 residues. The CDR3 region has the DNA TGTGCCAGCAGCAGGGGAAGCTCCTACAATGAGCAGTTCTTC. Translation: CASSRGSSYNEQFF.

The chain uses TRBV19 and TRBJ1-6; 11 positions agree with TRBD1. The CDR3 length is 14 residues. Per the germline V gene, CDR1 is LNHDA and CDR2 is SQIVND (reference sequence). V gave up 3 bases and J gave up 13 bases; unmatched junction bases: 5. The CDR3 here is CASSMGQGVAPLHF. In DNA, the CDR3 is TGTGCCAGTAGTATGGGACAGGGGGTCGCGCCCCTCCACTTT.